The 8 T cell receptor beta chains below all came from one sample that was sequenced in a study of T cell changes during pregnancy in multiple sclerosis. The repertoire was sequenced with immunoSEQ multiplex PCR; TCRdb's copy has only in-frame clones and lacks some. Here the sample spans around 60,000 clones, roughly nine tenths being singletons. The sequences come from CD4+ T cells from peripheral blood mononuclear cells, collected after pregnancy. The receptors shown here come from a female donor in good health, enrolled as a control in a pregnancy study.

The chain recombines TRBV15 with TRBJ2-3, with D possibly being TRBD1 (5 bases). The germline gives CDR1 LNHNV, CDR2 YYDKDF (reference sequence). Trimming cost V 8 bases and J 2 bases, with 11 bases left between them. The CDR3 covers 13 residues. CDR3 sequence reads: CATQRQYTDTQYF. The CDR3 coding sequence is TGTGCCACCCAACGACAGTACACAGATACGCAGTATTTT. Filled out from reference TRBV15 and TRBJ2-3, the complete variable domain reads DAMVIQNPRYQVTQFGKPVTLSCSQTLNHNVMYWYQQKSSQAPKLLFHYYDKDFNNEADTPDNFQSRRPNTSFCFLDIRSPGLGDTAMYLCATQRQYTDTQYFGPGTRLTVL.

This chain uses TRBV21-1 with TRBJ1-6; the tabulated D call, TRBD1, remains unverified against the DNA. TRBV21-1 corresponds to a pseudogene. This CDR3 contains 15 residues. The CDR3 is CASSARDSPNSPLHF. The CDR3 DNA sequence: TGTGCCAGCAGCGCCCGGGACAGCCCGAATTCACCCCTCCACTTT.

The DNA of the CDR3 is TGTGCCAGCAGCGCAACAGGGGGCTACACCGGGGAGCTGTTTTTT. Translation: CASSATGGYTGELFF. The chain combines TRBV9 with TRBJ2-2; 9 bases fit TRBD1. Trimming cost V 3 bases and J 3 bases; bases outside gene matches: 3. The CDR3 runs 15 residues. Per the germline V gene, CDR1 is SGDLS and CDR2 is YYNGEE.

This chain uses TRBV4-3 with TRBJ2-3, with 7 bases matching TRBD2. Germline V lookup: CDR1 LGHNA, CDR2 YSLEER. V lost 0 bases, J lost 1 base, and 4 bases stayed unmatched. This CDR3 is built from 16 residues. The CDR3 reads CASSQDSGGGTDTQYF. Here the CDR3 DNA reads TGCGCCAGCAGCCAAGATTCGGGGGGAGGCACAGATACGCAGTATTTT.

The rearrangement uses TRBV18 and TRBJ1-1, with TRBD1 matching 9 bases. J was trimmed by 0 bases and V by 1 base; bases with no gene match: 9. Germline assignment: CDR1 KGHSH and CDR2 LQKENI. The CDR3 contains 18 residues. The CDR3 region is CASSPLGTGHTMNTEAFF. For the CDR3, the DNA is TGTGCCAGCTCACCACTAGGGACAGGGCACACCATGAACACTGAAGCTTTCTTT.

This chain joins TRBV7-2 and TRBJ1-2; no firm D call. The V and J ends lost 5 bases and 7 bases respectively, with 11 bases between them. The CDR3 has 12 amino acids. CDR1 and CDR2 from the germline V gene are SGHTA and FQGNSA. CDR3 in DNA: TGTGCCAGCAGCCTCCTAGAACGTGGCTACACCTTC. This encodes CASSLLERGYTF.

The chain couples TRBV6-1 to TRBJ1-5; D possibly corresponds to TRBD1 (5 bases). CDR3 length: 12 amino acids. V lost 6 bases, J lost 5 bases, and 8 bases lay in between. Germline V lookup: CDR1 MNHNS, CDR2 SASEGT. The CDR3 sequence is CASRDRYQPQHF. CDR3 bases: TGTGCCAGCAGAGACAGATATCAGCCCCAGCATTTT.

The rearrangement joins TRBV19 to TRBJ2-5; D possibly corresponds to TRBD2 (6 bases). The J call may be incorrect, as the DNA end agrees better with TRBJ2-7. The CDR3 spans 15 residues. CDR1 is LNHDA, CDR2 SQIVND, per germline (reference sequence). The CDR3: CASSFSGTETYEQYF. Written as DNA, the CDR3 is TGTGCCAGTAGTTTCTCCGGGACTGAGACCTACGAGCAGTACTTC.